The 26 T cell receptor beta chains reported below all come from one sample, sequenced in a study of identical twins. TCRdb fed the 5' RACE reads into MiXCR, producing one record per CDR3 protein. Of around 1.7 million distinct CDR3 sequences in the sample, 32% were seen once. The material sequenced was cord blood. The receptors shown here come from a newborn girl in good health.

This chain uses TRBV20-1 with TRBJ2-3; 13 nucleotides line up with TRBD2. In germline, CDR1 is DFQATT, CDR2 SNEGSKA (reference sequence). The CDR3 spans 18 residues. V trimming: 5 bases; J trimming: 4 bases; junction bases outside the gene matches: 15. CDR3 in amino acids: CSAGTHLLAGGSADTQYF. The CDR3 DNA sequence: TGCAGTGCTGGTACCCACTTACTAGCGGGAGGGTCGGCAGATACGCAGTATTTT.

A few counts support this clonotype. This chain joins TRBV28 and TRBJ1-4, with D possibly TRBD1 on 6 matching bases. Trimming took 5 bases from V and 13 from J, leaving 14 bases between them. Germline V gene data show CDR1 as MDHEN and CDR2 as SYDVKM. The CDR3 is 12 residues long. The CDR3 coding sequence is TGTGCCAGCAGTGACAGGCCCGGGGTACTGTTTTTT. This codes for CASSDRPGVLFF.

This clonotype came up once. The chain is built from TRBV13 and TRBJ1-1; 8 bases align to TRBD1. V lost 0 bases, J lost 4 bases, and 4 bases stayed unmatched. Germline V gene data show CDR1 as PRHDT and CDR2 as FYEKMQ (reference sequence). This CDR3 has 15 residues. The CDR3 protein is CASSLGDTGGTEAFF. As DNA, the CDR3 is TGTGCCAGCAGCTTAGGCGACACAGGGGGCACTGAAGCTTTCTTT.

The chain has TRBV7-2 and TRBJ2-4; a possible D gene is TRBD2 (6 bases). Deletions cut 4 bases from V and 5 bases from J, with 9 bases between. This CDR3 region has 13 residues. The germline V gene encodes CDR1 SGHTA and CDR2 FQGNSA. This chain's CDR3 is CASSSTSQNIQYF. CDR3 bases: TGTGCCAGCAGCTCGACTAGTCAAAACATTCAGTACTTC.

V gene TRBV20-1 combines with J gene TRBJ2-1; D is unclear. From germline, CDR1 is DFQATT and CDR2 SNEGSKA (reference sequence). V lost 3 bases to trimming and J lost 3 bases, with 15 bases between them. CDR3 length equals 15 residues. The CDR3 DNA is TGCAGTGCTAGTGGACGGCAAAAGGGCTACAATGAGCAGTTCTTC. The encoded protein is CSASGRQKGYNEQFF.

This clonotype was seen a handful of times. This chain joins TRBV29-1 and TRBJ1-2; D may be TRBD1 (5 bases). Trimming took 6 bases from V and 4 from J, leaving 9 bases between them. The CDR3 has 11 residues. In germline, CDR1 is SQVTM, CDR2 ANQGSEA. The CDR3 nucleotides are TGCAGCGTGGGGGAGAGCTATGGCTACACCTTC. Protein: CSVGESYGYTF.

The genes are TRBV20-1 and TRBJ2-5; D is perhaps TRBD2 (5 bases). The germline V gene encodes CDR1 DFQATT and CDR2 SNEGSKA (reference sequence). Deletions cut 7 bases from V and 5 bases from J, with 14 bases between. This CDR3 comprises 12 residues. CDR3 residues: CSVIRTSETQYF. The CDR3 DNA is TGCAGTGTTATCCGGACTTCGGAGACCCAGTACTTC.

This rearrangement joins TRBV18 to TRBJ2-4; D perhaps matches TRBD1 (6 bases). This CDR3 region has 15 residues. Germline V gives CDR1 KGHSH, CDR2 LQKENI. The V end was cut by 6 bases, the J end by 3 bases, with 15 bases between. CDR3 nucleotide sequence: TGTGCCAGCTCCGACTCCGGGACAAGCAAAAACATTCAGTACTTC. Translated: CASSDSGTSKNIQYF.

The chain uses TRBV6-2 or TRBV6-3 and TRBJ2-3, with 7 nucleotides matching TRBD1. CDR1 is MNHEY, CDR2 SVGEGT, per germline. V shed 1 base and J 3 bases; nucleotides not matched to a gene: 7. The CDR3 runs 16 residues. The CDR3 DNA reads TGTGCCAGCAGTTACTTTCACAGGGGTTGGACAGATACGCAGTATTTT. Amino acids: CASSYFHRGWTDTQYF.

This sequence joins TRBV4-1 and TRBJ2-7; 12 bases align to TRBD1. This CDR3 spans 15 amino acids. Germline V gene sequence: CDR1 MGHRA, CDR2 YSYEKL. J gave up 7 bases and V 4 bases, and 8 bases lay outside the gene matches. The CDR3 coding sequence is TGCGCCAGCAGCCGCGGGACAGGGGGCTACAATGAGCAGTACTTC. This sequence encodes CASSRGTGGYNEQYF.

V gene TRBV12-3 or TRBV12-4 combines with J gene TRBJ2-3, with a tentative D call TRBD1 (6 bases). The CDR3 is made up of 15 amino acids. V lost 6 bases and J lost 4, with 17 bases in between. In DNA, the CDR3 is TGTGCCAGCAGCCCGGACGGAAGGGGGTCAGATACGCAGTATTTT. It codes for CASSPDGRGSDTQYF.

This clonotype was counted a few times. The chain has TRBV5-1 and TRBJ2-3; D perhaps matches TRBD2 (5 bases). V was shortened by 1 base and J by 2 bases, with 11 bases between the two germline ends. The CDR3 runs to 15 residues. CDR1 is SGHRS, CDR2 YFSETQ, per germline. The CDR3 sequence: CASSLRGSPTDTQYF. CDR3 coding DNA: TGCGCCAGCAGCTTGCGAGGGTCCCCCACAGATACGCAGTATTTT.

V is TRBV20-1 and J is TRBJ1-5, with unresolved D. CDR3 size: 14 residues. Germline CDR1 and CDR2: DFQATT and SNEGSKA (reference sequence). Trimming pared 0 bases from V and 4 bases from J, leaving 10 bases between. The DNA for the CDR3 is TGCAGTGCTAGAGATAGTAGGGCGAATCAGCCCCAGCATTTT. Amino acids: CSARDSRANQPQHF.

This clonotype was seen a handful of times. The chain uses TRBV6-1 and TRBJ2-7; 7 nucleotides line up with TRBD1. V lost 5 bases to trimming and J lost 2 bases; unmatched junction nucleotides: 6. The CDR3 length is 14 residues. Germline V lookup: CDR1 MNHNS, CDR2 SASEGT. The CDR3 nucleotides are TGTGCCAGCAGTCCGGACAGGCCGCCCTACGAGCAGTACTTC. It specifies CASSPDRPPYEQYF.

The V call is TRBV14, the J call TRBJ2-1; a possible D gene is TRBD2 (5 bases). Per the germline V gene, CDR1 is SGHDN and CDR2 is FVKESK. The CDR3 is 16 amino acids. Trimming shortened V by 3 bases and J by 0 bases, and 12 bases separated the two germline ends. CDR3 in amino acids: CASSHLAFSSYNEQFF. The CDR3 nucleotides are TGTGCCAGCAGCCACTTAGCGTTCAGCTCCTACAATGAGCAGTTCTTC.

This clonotype turned up a few times. This sequence joins TRBV29-1 and TRBJ2-3; a weak D match, TRBD1 (5 bases). CDR1 and CDR2 from the germline V gene are SQVTM and ANQGSEA. The length of the CDR3 is 13 residues. Deletions cut 2 bases from V and 1 base from J, with 7 bases between. CDR3 coding DNA: TGCAGCGTTGAAATACAGGGCACAGATACGCAGTATTTT. Translation: CSVEIQGTDTQYF.

In its sample, this clonotype was seen many times. The CDR3 here is CASSSNEGVQYF. DNA of the CDR3: TGCGCCAGCAGCTCAAATGAAGGGGTTCAGTACTTC. The chain has TRBV5-1 and TRBJ2-4, with a possible D match to TRBD1 (5 bases). This CDR3 has 12 amino acids. V was trimmed by 3 bases and J by 11 bases, leaving 12 bases between them. Germline V gene lookup returns CDR1 SGHRS and CDR2 YFSETQ.

This sequence joins TRBV20-1 and TRBJ2-7; D call uncertain. Germline-derived CDR1 and CDR2 are DFQATT and SNEGSKA (reference sequence). Trimming took 5 bases from V and 6 from J, leaving 14 bases between them. This CDR3 comprises 12 residues. The CDR3 DNA reads as TGCAGTGCTGACCGCGCCGACTTCGAGCAGTACTTC. Translated, it gives CSADRADFEQYF.

The genes are TRBV29-1 and TRBJ2-1; tentative D call: TRBD2 (7 bases). V lost 4 bases and J 9 bases, leaving 16 bases between the germline ends. This CDR3 region has 13 residues. CDR1 and CDR2 from the germline V gene are SQVTM and ANQGSEA. The CDR3, as DNA: TGCAGCGTTGGGGGGCGGGAGACGTCTGAGCAGTTCTTC. Translating it yields CSVGGRETSEQFF.

This clonotype has only a few counts. The chain carries TRBV6-5 and TRBJ2-2; D not certain. V lost 7 bases to trimming and J lost 3 bases, with 15 bases between them. Germline CDR1 and CDR2: MNHEY and SVGAGI. The CDR3 consists of 15 residues. The CDR3 sequence: CASTVRGVDTGELFF. The CDR3 DNA reads TGTGCCAGCACTGTTAGAGGAGTCGACACCGGGGAGCTGTTTTTT.

The chain is built from TRBV24-1 and TRBJ2-2; 12 nucleotides align to TRBD2. The germline CDR1 and CDR2 sequences are KGHDR and SFDVKD. The V segment lost 9 bases and the J segment 1 base; nucleotides outside the gene matches: 5. CDR3 length: 16 amino acids. As DNA, the CDR3 is TGTGCCACCGGACTAGCGGGACGTCGGAACACCGGGGAGCTGTTTTTT. It codes for CATGLAGRRNTGELFF.

The chain couples TRBV4-2 to TRBJ2-5, with 10 bases that match TRBD2. The DNA end is more similar to TRBJ2-7, so the J call may be wrong. The CDR3 totals 14 residues. The V gene's germline CDR1 is LGHNA and CDR2 YNFKEQ. CDR3 sequence reads: CASSQGLAGCEQYF. The CDR3 region has the DNA TGTGCCAGCAGCCAAGGACTAGCGGGCTGCGAGCAGTACTTC.

Comment on this clonotype: Without the conserved terminal phenylalanine or tryptophan, this CDR3 likely stems from a read error. The gene calls are TRBV20-1 and TRBJ2-1; tentatively, D is TRBD2 (5 bases). Germline V gene lookup returns CDR1 DFQATT and CDR2 SNEGSKA (reference sequence). The CDR3 totals 13 residues. Trimming pared 6 bases from V and 0 bases from J, leaving 9 bases between. The CDR3, as DNA: TGCAGTGCCCAGGACTCCTCCTACAATGAGCAGTTCTAC. It codes for CSAQDSSYNEQFY.

This clonotype was seen a few times. The V call is TRBV5-4, the J call TRBJ2-7; weak D call: TRBD2 (5 bases). Germline loops: CDR1 SGHNT, CDR2 YYREEE (reference sequence). V dropped 0 bases and J dropped 2 bases, with 12 bases sitting between them. CDR3 length equals 15 residues. In DNA form, the CDR3 reads TGTGCCAGCAGCTTGGAACCGGGGATCCCCTACGAGCAGTACTTC. It is translated as CASSLEPGIPYEQYF.

This clonotype was observed a handful of times. The chain links TRBV7-2 to TRBJ2-7; D might be TRBD2 (6 bases). V was pared by 5 bases and J by 3 bases, with 11 bases between. Germline-derived CDR1 and CDR2 are SGHTA and FQGNSA. The length of the CDR3 is 13 residues. The CDR3 is CASSIGTDYEQYF. The CDR3 nucleotides are TGTGCCAGCAGCATCGGGACTGACTACGAGCAGTACTTC.

Only a few counts were recorded for this clonotype. The J gene is TRBJ2-3, the V gene TRBV4-2; 12 bases align to TRBD2. Germline lookup yields CDR1 LGHNA and CDR2 YNFKEQ. The CDR3 runs to 17 residues. V trimming: 2 bases; J trimming: 4 bases; junction bases outside the gene matches: 7. CDR3 sequence reads: CASSQHRLAGDADTQYF. CDR3 nucleotides: TGTGCCAGCAGCCAACACCGACTAGCGGGGGACGCAGATACGCAGTATTTT.